This TCR beta chain was captured in a study of shared clonotypes between healthy human individuals. Overall study findings and caveats: The study drew on few donors, limiting represented genetic and exposure-history diversity. Relative to their counterparts shared across all four donors, non-shared clonotypes exhibited diminished generation probabilities.

Germline V gene lookup returns CDR1 MNHEY and CDR2 SMNVEV (reference sequence). With V trimmed by 4 bases and J by 7 bases, 15 bases remained unmatched. The CDR3 is 17 amino acids. This clone was observed once. Its cognate antigen is unknown. Using immunoSEQ multiplex PCR, the repertoire was profiled, and TCRdb retains in-frame clones only, with some absent. The sample lists some 2,500,000 clones; 93% were seen once. The source is a man aged 18 to 30 in good health. Some clones in this sample may be carry-over from other donors' samples. The rearrangement joins TRBV27 to TRBJ1-1; 10 nucleotides match TRBD1. Sequencing was performed on naive CD4+ T cells from PBMCs. Subset denoted: CD45RA+ positively selected. CDR3 bases: TGTGCCAGCAGTTCCGTCCCGGGACAGGGGCGAGAACTTGAAGCTTTCTTT. Translated: CASSSVPGQGRELEAFF.